The 7 T cell receptor beta chains in this list originate from one sample, sequenced in a study of blood T cell repertoires in COVID-19. Profiling relied on immunoSEQ multiplex PCR, and the TCRdb table lists in-frame clones only, not all of them. The sample has approximately 210,000 clones; about nine tenths are singletons. The sequenced material came from peripheral blood. All receptors derive from a man aged 45-60 years with COVID-19, enrolled during active disease.

In nucleotides, the CDR3 is TGTGCCAGCAGCTTAGGGGACACCCAAGAGACCCAGTACTTC. It yields the protein CASSLGDTQETQYF. The chain joins TRBV7-9 to TRBJ2-5; the D gene is possibly TRBD1 (6 bases). CDR3 length: 14 residues. V gave up 1 base and J gave up 1 base, with 7 bases separating them. Germline values: CDR1 SEHNR, CDR2 FQNEAQ (reference sequence).

This sequence joins TRBV5-6 and TRBJ1-5, with D uncertain. The CDR3 spans 15 residues. CDR1 and CDR2 (germline): SGHDT, YYEEEE. V was pared by 3 bases and J by 4 bases, with 14 bases between. The DNA for the CDR3 is TGTGCCAGCAGCTCTACGAGCGAGGGTAATCAGCCCCAGCATTTT. Protein product: CASSSTSEGNQPQHF.

The J gene is TRBJ1-5, the V gene TRBV12-3 or TRBV12-4, with no clear D. Trimming took off 7 bases at V and 3 bases at J, with 10 bases between the two ends. This CDR3 spans 13 amino acids. The CDR3 loop is CASMWAPNQPQHF. CDR3 nucleotide sequence: TGTGCCAGCATGTGGGCCCCCAATCAGCCCCAGCATTTT.

For the CDR3, the DNA is TGCGCCAGCAGCTTCCGGGACAGGGAATACTACGAGCAGTACTTC. Its translation: CASSFRDREYYEQYF. The chain uses TRBV5-1 and TRBJ2-7, with 9 nucleotides matching TRBD1. V lost 2 bases to trimming and J lost 3 bases; unmatched junction nucleotides: 6. CDR3 size: 15 residues. Germline loops: CDR1 SGHRS, CDR2 YFSETQ.

This clone was found once. This sequence joins TRBV6-5 and TRBJ2-5; possibly TRBD2 for D (5 bases). The CDR3 spans 13 residues. The ends were cut back, 6 bases at V and 2 bases at J, with 10 bases in the middle. Germline CDR1 MNHEY, CDR2 SVGAGI. The CDR3 here is CASRRTVQETQYF. CDR3 DNA: TGTGCCAGCAGGCGGACTGTACAAGAGACCCAGTACTTC.

The rearrangement links TRBV30 to TRBJ2-1; 11 nucleotides agree with TRBD2. The V segment lost 3 bases and the J segment 8 bases; nucleotides outside the gene matches: 3. The germline CDR1 and CDR2 sequences are GTSNPN and SVGIG (reference sequence). The CDR3 loop spans 13 amino acids. The CDR3 sequence is CAWRLAGVHEQFF. The CDR3 nucleotides are TGTGCCTGGAGACTAGCGGGAGTCCATGAGCAGTTCTTC.

The chain carries TRBV2 and TRBJ2-7; 10 bases match TRBD1. With 6 bases clipped from V and 5 bases from J, the junction kept 4 bases outside the gene matches. The CDR3 covers 13 residues. Germline lookup yields CDR1 SNHLY and CDR2 FYNNEI. CDR3 sequence reads: CASRVGTGDEQYF. CDR3 bases: TGTGCCAGCAGAGTCGGGACAGGGGACGAGCAGTACTTC.